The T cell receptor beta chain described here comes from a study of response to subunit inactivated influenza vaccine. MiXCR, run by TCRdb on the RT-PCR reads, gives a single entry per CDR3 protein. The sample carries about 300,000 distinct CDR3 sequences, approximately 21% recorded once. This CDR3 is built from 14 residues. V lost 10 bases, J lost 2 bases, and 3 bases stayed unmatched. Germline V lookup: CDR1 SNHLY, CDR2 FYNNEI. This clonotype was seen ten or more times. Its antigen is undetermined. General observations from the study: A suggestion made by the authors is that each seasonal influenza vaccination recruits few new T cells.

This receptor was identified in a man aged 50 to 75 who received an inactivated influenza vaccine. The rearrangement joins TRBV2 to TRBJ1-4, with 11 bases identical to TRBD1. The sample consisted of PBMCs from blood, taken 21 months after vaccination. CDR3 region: CATGTGGTNEKLFF. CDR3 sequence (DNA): TGTGCCACCGGGACAGGGGGGACTAATGAAAAACTGTTTTTT. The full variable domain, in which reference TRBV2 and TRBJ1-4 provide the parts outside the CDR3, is EPEVTQTPSHQVTQMGQEVILRCVPISNHLYFYWYRQILGQKVEFLVSFYNNEISEKSEIFDDQFSVERPDGSNFTLKIRSTKLEDSAMYFCATGTGGTNEKLFFGSGTQLSVL.